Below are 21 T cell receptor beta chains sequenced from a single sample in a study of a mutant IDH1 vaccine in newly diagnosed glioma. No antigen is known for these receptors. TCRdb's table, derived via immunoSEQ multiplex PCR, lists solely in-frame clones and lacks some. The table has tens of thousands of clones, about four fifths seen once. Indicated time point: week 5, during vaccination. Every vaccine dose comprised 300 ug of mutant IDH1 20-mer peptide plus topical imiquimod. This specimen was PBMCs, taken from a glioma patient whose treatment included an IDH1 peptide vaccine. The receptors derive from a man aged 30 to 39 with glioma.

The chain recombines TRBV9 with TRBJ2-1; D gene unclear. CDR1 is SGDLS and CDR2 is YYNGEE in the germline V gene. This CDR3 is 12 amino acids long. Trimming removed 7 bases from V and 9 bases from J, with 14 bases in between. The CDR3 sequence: CASGPLDREQFF. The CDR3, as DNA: TGTGCCAGCGGTCCATTGGATCGTGAGCAGTTCTTC.

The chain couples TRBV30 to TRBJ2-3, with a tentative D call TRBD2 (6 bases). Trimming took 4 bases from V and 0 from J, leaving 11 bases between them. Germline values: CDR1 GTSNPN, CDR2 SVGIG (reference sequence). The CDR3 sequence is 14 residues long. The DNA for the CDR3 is TGTGCCTGGACACCGGGACTTAGCACAGATACGCAGTATTTT. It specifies CAWTPGLSTDTQYF.

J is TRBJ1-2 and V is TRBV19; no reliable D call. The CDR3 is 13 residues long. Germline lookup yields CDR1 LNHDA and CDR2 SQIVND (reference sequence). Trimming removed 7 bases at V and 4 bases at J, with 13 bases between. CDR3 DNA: TGTGCCAGTAATGGCGGGAGGTTCTATGGCTACACCTTC. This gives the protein CASNGGRFYGYTF.

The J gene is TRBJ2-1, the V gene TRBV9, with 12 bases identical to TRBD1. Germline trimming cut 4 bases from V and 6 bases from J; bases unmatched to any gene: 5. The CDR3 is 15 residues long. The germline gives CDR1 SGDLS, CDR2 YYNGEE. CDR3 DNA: TGTGCCAGCAGCAAACCGGGACAGGGGGCCAATGAGCAGTTCTTC. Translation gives CASSKPGQGANEQFF.

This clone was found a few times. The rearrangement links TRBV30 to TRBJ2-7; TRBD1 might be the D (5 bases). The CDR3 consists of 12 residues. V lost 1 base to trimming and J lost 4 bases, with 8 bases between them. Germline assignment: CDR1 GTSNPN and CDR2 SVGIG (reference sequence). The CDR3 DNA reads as TGTGCCTGGAGTGCCCAGGGATACGAGCAGTACTTC. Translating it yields CAWSAQGYEQYF.

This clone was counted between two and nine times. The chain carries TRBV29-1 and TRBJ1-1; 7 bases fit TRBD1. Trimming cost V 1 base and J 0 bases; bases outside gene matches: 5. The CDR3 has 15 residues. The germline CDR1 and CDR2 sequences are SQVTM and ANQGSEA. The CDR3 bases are TGCAGCGTTGAAGCCGAGGGACAGATGAACACTGAAGCTTTCTTT. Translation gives CSVEAEGQMNTEAFF.

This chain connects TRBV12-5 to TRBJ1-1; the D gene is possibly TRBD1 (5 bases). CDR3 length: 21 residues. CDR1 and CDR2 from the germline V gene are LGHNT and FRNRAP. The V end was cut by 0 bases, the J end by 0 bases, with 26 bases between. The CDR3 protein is CASGLVLLDSSEGGMNTEAFF. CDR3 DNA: TGTGCTAGTGGTTTGGTACTCTTAGACAGCTCCGAGGGAGGGATGAACACTGAAGCTTTCTTT. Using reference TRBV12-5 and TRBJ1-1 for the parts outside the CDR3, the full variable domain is DARVTQTPRHKVTEMGQEVTMRCQPILGHNTVFWYRQTMMQGLELLAYFRNRAPLDDSGMPKDRFSAEMPDATLATLKIQPSEPRDSAVYFCASGLVLLDSSEGGMNTEAFFGQGTRLTVV.

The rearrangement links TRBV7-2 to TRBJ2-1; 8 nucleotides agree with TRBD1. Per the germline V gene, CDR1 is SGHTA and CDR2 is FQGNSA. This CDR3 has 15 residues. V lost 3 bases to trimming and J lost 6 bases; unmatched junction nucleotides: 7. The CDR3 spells CASSFLTGAPNEQFF. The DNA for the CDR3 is TGTGCCAGCAGCTTCTTGACAGGGGCCCCCAATGAGCAGTTCTTC. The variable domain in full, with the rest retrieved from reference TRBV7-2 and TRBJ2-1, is GAGVSQSPSNKVTEKGKDVELRCDPISGHTALYWYRQSLGQGLEFLIYFQGNSAPDKSGLPSDRFSAERTGGSVSTLTIQRTQQEDSAVYLCASSFLTGAPNEQFFGPGTRLTVL.

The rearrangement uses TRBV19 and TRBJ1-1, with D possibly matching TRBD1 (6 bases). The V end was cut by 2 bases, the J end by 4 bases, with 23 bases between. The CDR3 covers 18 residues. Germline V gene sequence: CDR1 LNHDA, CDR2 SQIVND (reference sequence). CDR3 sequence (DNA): TGTGCCAGTAGTATACGACCGGGACAAGGTCTAGGAAGCACTGAAGCTTTCTTT. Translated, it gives CASSIRPGQGLGSTEAFF. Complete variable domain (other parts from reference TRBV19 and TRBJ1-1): DGGITQSPKYLFRKEGQNVTLSCEQNLNHDAMYWYRQDPGQGLRLIYYSQIVNDFQKGDIAEGYSVSREKKESFPLTVTSAQKNPTAFYLCASSIRPGQGLGSTEAFFGQGTRLTVV.

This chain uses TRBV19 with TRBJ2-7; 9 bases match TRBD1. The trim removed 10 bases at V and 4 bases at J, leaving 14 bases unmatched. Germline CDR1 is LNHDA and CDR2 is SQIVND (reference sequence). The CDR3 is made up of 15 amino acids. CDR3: CATTPPTGGGYEQYF. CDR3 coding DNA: TGTGCCACCACACCCCCGACAGGGGGTGGATACGAGCAGTACTTC.

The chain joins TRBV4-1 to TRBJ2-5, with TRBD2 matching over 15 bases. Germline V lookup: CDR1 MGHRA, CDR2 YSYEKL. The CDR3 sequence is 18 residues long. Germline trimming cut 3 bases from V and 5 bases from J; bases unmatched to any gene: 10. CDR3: CASSQGGLAGGPAETQYF. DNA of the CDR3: TGCGCCAGCAGCCAGGGAGGACTAGCGGGGGGGCCGGCGGAGACCCAGTACTTC.

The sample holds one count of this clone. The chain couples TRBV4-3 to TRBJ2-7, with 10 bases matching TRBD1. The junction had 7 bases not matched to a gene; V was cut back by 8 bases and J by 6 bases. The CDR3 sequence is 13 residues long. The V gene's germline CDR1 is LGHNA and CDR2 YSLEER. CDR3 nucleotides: TGCGCCAGCTCTTCCGGGACAGGGGCCGAGCAGTACTTC. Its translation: CASSSGTGAEQYF.

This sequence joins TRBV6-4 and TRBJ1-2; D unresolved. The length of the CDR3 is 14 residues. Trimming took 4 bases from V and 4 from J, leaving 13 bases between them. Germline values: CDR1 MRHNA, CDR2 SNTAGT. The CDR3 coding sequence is TGTGCCAGCAGTGCATTCACGGGAGGCTATGGCTACACCTTC. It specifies CASSAFTGGYGYTF.

The CDR3 DNA reads as TGTGCCAGCAGTGAAGGGTTGGGCTTCGGCTACACCTTC. It specifies CASSEGLGFGYTF. The rearrangement links TRBV6-1 to TRBJ1-2; the D is unclear. Trimming shortened V by 1 base and J by 8 bases, and 11 bases separated the two germline ends. Germline V gene data show CDR1 as MNHNS and CDR2 as SASEGT. The CDR3 is made up of 13 amino acids.

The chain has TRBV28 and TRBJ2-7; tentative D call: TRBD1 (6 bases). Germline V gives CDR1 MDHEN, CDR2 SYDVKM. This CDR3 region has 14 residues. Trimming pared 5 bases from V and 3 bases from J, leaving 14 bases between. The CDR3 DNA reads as TGTGCCAGCAGTCTAGGACAGAGTGGCTACGAGCAGTACTTC. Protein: CASSLGQSGYEQYF.

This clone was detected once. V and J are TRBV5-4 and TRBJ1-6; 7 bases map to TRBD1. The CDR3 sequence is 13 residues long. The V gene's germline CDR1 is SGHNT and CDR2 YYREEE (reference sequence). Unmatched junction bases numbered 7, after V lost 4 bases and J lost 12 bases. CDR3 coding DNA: TGTGCCAGCAGCAGAGACCAGGGGGAACCCCTCCACTTT. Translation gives CASSRDQGEPLHF.

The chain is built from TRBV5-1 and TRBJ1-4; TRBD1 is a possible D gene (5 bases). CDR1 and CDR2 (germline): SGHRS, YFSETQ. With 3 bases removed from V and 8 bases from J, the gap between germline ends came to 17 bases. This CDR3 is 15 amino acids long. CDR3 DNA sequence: TGCGCCAGCAGCTCGGCTGGGGACCCCGACGAAAAACTGTTTTTT. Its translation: CASSSAGDPDEKLFF.

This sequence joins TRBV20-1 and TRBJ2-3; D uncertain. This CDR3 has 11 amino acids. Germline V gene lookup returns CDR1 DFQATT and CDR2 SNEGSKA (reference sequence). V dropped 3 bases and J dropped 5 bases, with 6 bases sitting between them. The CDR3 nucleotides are TGCAGTGCTAGTCTAGAAGATACGCAGTATTTT. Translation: CSASLEDTQYF.

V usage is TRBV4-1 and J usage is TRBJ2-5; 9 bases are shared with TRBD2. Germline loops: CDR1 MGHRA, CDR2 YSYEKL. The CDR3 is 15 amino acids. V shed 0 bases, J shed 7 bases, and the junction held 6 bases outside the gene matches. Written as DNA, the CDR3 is TGCGCCAGCAGCCAAGACTCTAGCGGGATAGGGACCCAGTACTTC. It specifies CASSQDSSGIGTQYF.

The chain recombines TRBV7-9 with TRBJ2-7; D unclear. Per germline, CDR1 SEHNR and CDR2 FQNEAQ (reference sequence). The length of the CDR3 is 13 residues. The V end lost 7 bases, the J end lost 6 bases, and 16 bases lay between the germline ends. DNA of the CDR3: TGTGCCAGCACCAAGCACGAAGGAGCCGAGCAGTACTTC. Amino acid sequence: CASTKHEGAEQYF.

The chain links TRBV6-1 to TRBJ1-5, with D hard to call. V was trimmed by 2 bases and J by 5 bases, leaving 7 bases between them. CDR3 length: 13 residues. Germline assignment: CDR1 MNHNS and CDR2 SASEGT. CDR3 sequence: CASSESSHQPQHF. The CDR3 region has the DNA TGTGCCAGCAGTGAAAGTAGTCATCAGCCCCAGCATTTT.